This paragraph reports one TCR beta chain. These data belong to a study of naive and memory T cell subsets. The CDR3 sequence is 13 residues long. The J segment lost 4 bases and the V segment lost 6 bases, leaving 7 bases of the junction unmatched. Germline V gene lookup returns CDR1 DFQATT and CDR2 SNEGSKA (reference sequence). The beta constant-region primer was an equimolar mix of two oligonucleotides covering TRBC1 and TRBC2. The ligated cDNA underwent four PCR rounds using SP2 and nested alpha and beta constant-region primers. One entry per CDR3 protein results from TCRdb running MiXCR on the UMI-ligation and nested PCR reads. In the table there are approximately 80,000 distinct CDR3 sequences, 9% of which are singletons.

The rearrangement links TRBV20-1 to TRBJ2-7; TRBD2 matches 9 bases. The origin of this receptor is a human donor in good health. Sequencing was carried out using naive CD8+ T cells from blood. CDR3: CSAPGLAWYEQYF. CDR3 bases: TGCAGTGCCCCGGGACTAGCTTGGTACGAGCAGTACTTC.